A single sample is the source of the 12 T cell receptor beta chains below, sequenced in a study of PD-1 blockade in classical Hodgkin lymphoma. All patients relapsed after autologous stem cell transplantation, and brentuximab vedotin exposure varied. Assay used: immunoSEQ multiplex PCR; TCRdb lists only in-frame clones, some missing. The data show 30,000 to 40,000 clones, roughly 80% seen once. Sequences were derived from peripheral blood mononuclear cells (PBMCs), sampled at baseline. Every receptor here comes from a human donor with classical Hodgkin lymphoma.

This sequence joins TRBV6-8 and TRBJ2-1, with TRBD2 matching 10 bases. Per the germline V gene, CDR1 is MNHGY and CDR2 is SAAAGT. The CDR3 is 15 amino acids. Trimming cost V 5 bases and J 8 bases; bases outside gene matches: 9. CDR3 amino acids: CASSPSSGGTDEQFF. The DNA of the CDR3 is TGTGCCAGCAGTCCTTCTAGCGGGGGTACGGATGAGCAGTTCTTC.

The chain recombines TRBV7-6 with TRBJ2-1, with D possibly being TRBD2 (6 bases). The CDR3 contains 16 residues. The V gene lost 2 bases and the J gene lost 7 bases, with 18 bases spanning the gap. In germline, CDR1 is SGHVS, CDR2 FNYEAQ. CDR3 bases: TGTGCCAGCAGCTTACGTCCTTCGGGGGTCGGAAATGAGCAGTTCTTC. Its protein product is CASSLRPSGVGNEQFF.

The V and J genes are TRBV5-1 and TRBJ2-7; D gene ambiguous. CDR3 length: 14 amino acids. V lost 0 bases and J 1 base, leaving 8 bases between the germline ends. Germline CDR1 and CDR2: SGHRS and YFSETQ. CDR3 sequence reads: CASSLATDSYEQYF. CDR3 bases: TGCGCCAGCAGCTTGGCAACGGATTCCTACGAGCAGTACTTC. Complete variable domain (other parts from reference TRBV5-1 and TRBJ2-7): KAGVTQTPRYLIKTRGQQVTLSCSPISGHRSVSWYQQTPGQGLQFLFEYFSETQRNKGNFPGRFSGRQFSNSRSEMNVSTLELGDSALYLCASSLATDSYEQYFGPGTRLTVT.

The rearrangement links TRBV7-2 to TRBJ1-4; D remains unclear. V shed 0 bases and J shed 8 bases, with 16 bases lying between them. The CDR3 spans 16 residues. Per germline, CDR1 SGHTA and CDR2 FQGNSA. The CDR3 sequence: CASSLARPRSGEKLFF. The CDR3 nucleotides read TGTGCCAGCAGCTTAGCTAGACCCAGAAGTGGCGAAAAACTGTTTTTT.

The V call is TRBV7-2, the J call TRBJ1-5; perhaps TRBD1 as D (5 bases). The CDR3 is 15 residues long. Germline lookup yields CDR1 SGHTA and CDR2 FQGNSA. V lost 2 bases, J lost 9 bases, and 17 bases lay in between. The CDR3 DNA reads as TGTGCCAGCAGCTTAAGGGACCGCGAGAGTGCGCCCCAGCATTTT. Translating gives CASSLRDRESAPQHF.

The chain has TRBV9 and TRBJ1-2; 7 bases are shared with TRBD1. This CDR3 is 14 amino acids long. After removal of 2 bases from V and 2 bases from J, the junction contained 3 bases not matched to a gene. CDR1 SGDLS and CDR2 YYNGEE come from the germline V gene. CDR3 residues: CASSVTTGNYGYTF. CDR3 DNA sequence: TGTGCCAGCAGCGTGACGACAGGGAACTATGGCTACACCTTC. The whole variable domain, remainder taken from reference TRBV9 and TRBJ1-2, is DSGVTQTPKHLITATGQRVTLRCSPRSGDLSVYWYQQSLDQGLQFLIQYYNGEERAKGNILERFSAQQFPDLHSELNLSSLELGDSALYFCASSVTTGNYGYTFGSGTRLTVV.

Comments on this clone: Additional DNA sequences in this sample encode the identical CDR3. The J gene is TRBJ1-1, the V gene TRBV7-2; no reliable D call. Trimming cost V 4 bases and J 1 base, with 7 bases left between them. The germline CDR1 and CDR2 sequences are SGHTA and FQGNSA. This CDR3 is built from 13 residues. The CDR3 DNA sequence: TGTGCCAGCAGCTCAGGACCGAACACTGAAGCTTTCTTT. Translation gives CASSSGPNTEAFF. Together with reference TRBV7-2 and TRBJ1-1, the CDR3 gives the full variable domain: GAGVSQSPSNKVTEKGKDVELRCDPISGHTALYWYRQSLGQGLEFLIYFQGNSAPDKSGLPSDRFSAERTGGSVSTLTIQRTQQEDSAVYLCASSSGPNTEAFFGQGTRLTVV.

Only a few counts were recorded for this clone. V usage is TRBV19 and J usage is TRBJ1-5, with D possibly matching TRBD1 (6 bases). The V and J ends lost 7 bases and 2 bases respectively, with 18 bases between them. The CDR3 extends over 16 amino acids. Germline-derived CDR1 and CDR2 are LNHDA and SQIVND (reference sequence). CDR3 region: CASTRITGSGNQPQHF. The CDR3 DNA is TGTGCCAGTACCCGCATCACAGGGAGTGGCAATCAGCCCCAGCATTTT.

The J gene is TRBJ2-7, the V gene TRBV10-3; 7 nucleotides agree with TRBD1. From germline, CDR1 is ENHRY and CDR2 SYGVKD. Trimming took 3 bases from V and 3 from J; bases not matched to a gene: 2. The CDR3 is 13 residues long. DNA for the CDR3: TGTGCCATCAGTGACGGGACAGACTACGAGCAGTACTTC. Amino acids: CAISDGTDYEQYF.

The rearrangement uses TRBV10-3 and TRBJ1-5, with unresolved D. CDR1 is ENHRY and CDR2 is SYGVKD in the germline V gene. CDR3 size: 12 residues. Between the trimmed V and J ends, which lost 0 bases and 7 bases, there was a span of 4 bases. The CDR3 DNA reads as TGTGCCATCAGTGAGTCGAACCAGCCCCAGCATTTT. This sequence encodes CAISESNQPQHF.

DNA for the CDR3: TGTGCCAGCAGCTTAGCTTTGACCGAGCAGTACTTC. Encoded protein: CASSLALTEQYF. This chain uses TRBV7-2 with TRBJ2-7, with D hard to call. CDR1 and CDR2 (germline): SGHTA, FQGNSA. Trimming took 0 bases from V and 6 from J, leaving 6 bases between them. The length of the CDR3 is 12 residues.

The rearrangement joins TRBV9 to TRBJ1-4; 7 bases match TRBD1. The CDR3 length is 17 residues. V shed 1 base, J shed 8 bases, and the junction held 14 bases outside the gene matches. Germline CDR1 reads SGDLS; CDR2 reads YYNGEE. The CDR3 loop is CASSVRDRAFYGEKLFF. CDR3 bases: TGTGCCAGCAGCGTAAGGGACAGAGCTTTTTACGGGGAAAAACTGTTTTTT.